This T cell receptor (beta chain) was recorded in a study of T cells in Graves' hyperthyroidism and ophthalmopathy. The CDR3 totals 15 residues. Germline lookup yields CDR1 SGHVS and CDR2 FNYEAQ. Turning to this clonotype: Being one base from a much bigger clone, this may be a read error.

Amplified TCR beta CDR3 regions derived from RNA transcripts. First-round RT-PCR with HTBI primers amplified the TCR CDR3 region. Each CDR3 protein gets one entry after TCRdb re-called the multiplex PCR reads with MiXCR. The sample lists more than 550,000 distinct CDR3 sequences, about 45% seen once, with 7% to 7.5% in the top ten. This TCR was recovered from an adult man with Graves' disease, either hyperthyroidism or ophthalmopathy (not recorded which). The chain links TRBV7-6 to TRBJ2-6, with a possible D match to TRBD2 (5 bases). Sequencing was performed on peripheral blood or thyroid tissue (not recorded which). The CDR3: CASSQEGSGVNVLTF. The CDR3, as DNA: TGTGCCAGCAGCCAAGAGGGCTCTGGGGTCAACGTCCTGACTTTC.